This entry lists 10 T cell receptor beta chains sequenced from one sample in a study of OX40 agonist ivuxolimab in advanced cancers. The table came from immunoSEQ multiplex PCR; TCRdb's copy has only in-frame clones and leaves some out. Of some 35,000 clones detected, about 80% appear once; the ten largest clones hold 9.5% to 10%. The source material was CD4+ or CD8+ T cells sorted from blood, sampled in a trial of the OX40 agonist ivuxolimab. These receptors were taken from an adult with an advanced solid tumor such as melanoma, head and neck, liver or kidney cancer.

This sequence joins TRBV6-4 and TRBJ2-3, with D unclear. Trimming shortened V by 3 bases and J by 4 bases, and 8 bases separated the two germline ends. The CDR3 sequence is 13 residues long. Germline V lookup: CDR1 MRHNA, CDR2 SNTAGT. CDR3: CASSEGFSDTQYF. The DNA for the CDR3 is TGTGCCAGCAGTGAGGGCTTTTCAGATACGCAGTATTTT.

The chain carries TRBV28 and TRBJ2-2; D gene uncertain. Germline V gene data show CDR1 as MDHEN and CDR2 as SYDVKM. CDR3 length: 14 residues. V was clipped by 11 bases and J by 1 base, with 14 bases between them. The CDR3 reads CAASEVMNTGELFF. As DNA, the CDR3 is TGTGCCGCCAGTGAGGTAATGAACACCGGGGAGCTGTTTTTT.

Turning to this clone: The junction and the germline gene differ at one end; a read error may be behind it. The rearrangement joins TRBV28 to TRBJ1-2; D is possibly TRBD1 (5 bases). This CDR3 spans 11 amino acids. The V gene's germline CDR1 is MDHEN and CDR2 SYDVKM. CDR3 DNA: TGTGCCAGCAGGCACCGGGACCGCGTCATCTTC. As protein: CASRHRDRVIF.

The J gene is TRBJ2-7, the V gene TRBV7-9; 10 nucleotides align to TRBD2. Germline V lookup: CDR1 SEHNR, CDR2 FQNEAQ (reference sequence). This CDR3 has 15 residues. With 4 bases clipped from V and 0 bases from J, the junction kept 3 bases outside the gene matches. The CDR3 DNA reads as TGTGCCAGCAGCTCTAGCGGGAGACACTCCTACGAGCAGTACTTC. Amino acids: CASSSSGRHSYEQYF.

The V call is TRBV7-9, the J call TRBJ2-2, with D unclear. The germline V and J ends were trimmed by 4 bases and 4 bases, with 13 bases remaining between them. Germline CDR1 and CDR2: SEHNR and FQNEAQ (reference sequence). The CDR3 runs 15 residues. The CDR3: CASSSDRTSTGELFF. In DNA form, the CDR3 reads TGTGCCAGCAGCTCGGACCGTACAAGCACCGGGGAGCTGTTTTTT.

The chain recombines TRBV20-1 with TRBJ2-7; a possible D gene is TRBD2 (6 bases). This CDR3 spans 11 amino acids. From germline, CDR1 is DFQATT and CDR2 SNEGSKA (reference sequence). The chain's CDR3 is CCSGEGYEQYF. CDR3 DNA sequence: TGCTGTAGCGGTGAAGGGTACGAGCAGTACTTC.

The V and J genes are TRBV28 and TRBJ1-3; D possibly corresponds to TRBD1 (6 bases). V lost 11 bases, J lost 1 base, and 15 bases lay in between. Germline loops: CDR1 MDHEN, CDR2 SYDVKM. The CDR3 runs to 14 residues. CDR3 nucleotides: TGTGCCGGAGGGGGAGCCGGATCTGGAAACACCATATATTTT. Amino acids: CAGGGAGSGNTIYF. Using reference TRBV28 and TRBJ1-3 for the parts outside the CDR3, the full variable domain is DVKVTQSSRYLVKRTGEKVFLECVQDMDHENMFWYRQDPGLGLRLIYFSYDVKMKEKGDIPEGYSVSREKKERFSLILESASTNQTSMYLCAGGGAGSGNTIYFGEGSWLTVV.

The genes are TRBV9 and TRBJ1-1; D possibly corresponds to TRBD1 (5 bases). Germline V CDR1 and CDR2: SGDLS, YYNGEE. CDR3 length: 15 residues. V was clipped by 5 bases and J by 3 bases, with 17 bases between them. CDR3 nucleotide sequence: TGTGCCAGCAGTGACGGGGCAGTAGGAGACACTGAAGCTTTCTTT. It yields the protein CASSDGAVGDTEAFF.

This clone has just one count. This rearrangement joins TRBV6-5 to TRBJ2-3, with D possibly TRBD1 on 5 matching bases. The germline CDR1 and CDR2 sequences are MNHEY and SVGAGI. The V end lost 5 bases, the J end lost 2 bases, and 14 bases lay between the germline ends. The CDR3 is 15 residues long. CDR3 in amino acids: CASSHQGRDTDTQYF. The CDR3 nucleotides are TGTGCCAGCAGTCACCAGGGTAGGGACACAGATACGCAGTATTTT.

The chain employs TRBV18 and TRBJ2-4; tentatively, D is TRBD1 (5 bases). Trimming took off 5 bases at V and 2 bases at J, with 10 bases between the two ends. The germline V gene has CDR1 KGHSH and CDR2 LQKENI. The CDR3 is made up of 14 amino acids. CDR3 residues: CASSFDSPKNIQYF. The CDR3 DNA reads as TGTGCCAGCTCATTCGACAGTCCCAAAAACATTCAGTACTTC.